Shown below are 20 T cell receptor beta chains from a single sample sequenced in a study of vaccination and CD4 T cells after COVID-19. An Oncomine TCR Beta short-read assay was used to sequence the DNA from cultured CD4+ T cells. TCRdb used MiXCR to reprocess the PCR reads, holding one entry per CDR3 protein. The data show tens of thousands of distinct CDR3 sequences, about 43% seen once. Their antigens remain unidentified. Regarding treatment: approximately 9-day PBMC culture with coronavirus spike peptide pools or control peptides (ViraFEST assay). This material consisted of CD4+ T cells from blood, cultured in vitro, taken after SARS-CoV-2 vaccination. All receptors come from a human donor who had recovered from COVID-19.

This clonotype has only a few counts. The J gene is TRBJ1-2, the V gene TRBV5-6, with D unresolved. Per germline, CDR1 SGHDT and CDR2 YYEEEE. CDR3 length: 15 residues. V lost 5 bases and J lost 3, with 17 bases in between. The CDR3 DNA sequence: TGTGCCAGCAGAAGAGGATCTCCTCGGGACTATGGCTACACCTTC. Protein product: CASRRGSPRDYGYTF. Full variable domain (rest looked up from reference TRBV5-6 and TRBJ1-2): DAGVTQSPTHLIKTRGQQVTLRCSPKSGHDTVSWYQQALGQGPQFIFQYYEEEERQRGNFPDRFSGHQFPNYSSELNVNALLLGDSALYLCASRRGSPRDYGYTFGSGTRLTVV.

The chain recombines TRBV15 with TRBJ1-5; 7 bases line up with TRBD1. CDR3 length: 14 residues. The germline gives CDR1 LNHNV, CDR2 YYDKDF (reference sequence). V gave up 5 bases and J gave up 8 bases; unmatched junction bases: 9. The chain's CDR3 is CATSGLDREKPQHF. The DNA for the CDR3 is TGTGCCACCAGCGGACTAGACAGGGAAAAGCCCCAGCATTTT. The full variable domain, in which reference TRBV15 and TRBJ1-5 provide the parts outside the CDR3, is DAMVIQNPRYQVTQFGKPVTLSCSQTLNHNVMYWYQQKSSQAPKLLFHYYDKDFNNEADTPDNFQSRRPNTSFCFLDIRSPGLGDTAMYLCATSGLDREKPQHFGDGTRLSIL.

This rearrangement joins TRBV4-2 to TRBJ1-6, with D unclear. V lost 2 bases to trimming and J lost 6 bases, with 14 bases between them. Germline values: CDR1 LGHNA, CDR2 YNFKEQ. The CDR3 totals 16 residues. This CDR3 reads CASSQPEGIGNSPLHF. The CDR3 DNA follows: TGTGCCAGCAGCCAACCCGAAGGCATAGGTAATTCACCCCTCCACTTT.

This rearrangement joins TRBV19 to TRBJ2-1; 8 bases are shared with TRBD2. CDR1 and CDR2 from the germline V gene are LNHDA and SQIVND (reference sequence). J gave up 7 bases and V 6 bases, and 8 bases lay outside the gene matches. CDR3 size: 14 residues. In DNA form, the CDR3 reads TGTGCCAGTAGGGGTTTACCGGGGGGGAATGAGCAGTTCTTC. Translated, it gives CASRGLPGGNEQFF.

This clonotype was detected only a few times. V usage is TRBV7-8 and J usage is TRBJ1-1; D is undetermined. Between the trimmed V and J ends, which lost 0 bases and 7 bases, there was a span of 6 bases. This CDR3 has 12 amino acids. The V gene's germline CDR1 is SGHVS and CDR2 FQNEAQ. The DNA for the CDR3 is TGTGCCAGCAGCTTAGCGGCCGGTGAAGCTTTCTTT. It translates to CASSLAAGEAFF.

The chain carries TRBV21-1 and TRBJ1-2. TRBV21-1 is a pseudogene. The CDR3 consists of 14 residues. In DNA, the CDR3 is TGTGCCAGCAGCAAAGCGCGCGGGAACTATGGCTACACCTTC. It codes for CASSKARGNYGYTF.

The sample holds a few counts of this clonotype. This chain connects TRBV20-1 to TRBJ1-5, with a possible D match to TRBD1 (5 bases). The CDR3 is made up of 13 amino acids. The V gene lost 5 bases and the J gene lost 2 bases, with 10 bases spanning the gap. CDR1 and CDR2 from the germline V gene are DFQATT and SNEGSKA (reference sequence). The DNA of the CDR3 is TGCAGTGCTTTGGGAGGGGGCAATCAGCCCCAGCATTTT. Protein: CSALGGGNQPQHF.

This clonotype was picked up a small number of times. V gene TRBV7-2 combines with J gene TRBJ2-3; no reliable D call. There are 13 residues in the CDR3. The V and J ends lost 1 base and 10 bases respectively, with 12 bases between them. Germline V gives CDR1 SGHTA, CDR2 FQGNSA. Here the CDR3 DNA reads TGTGCCAGCAGCTTAGACTGGGCCAGTCCGCAGTATTTT. Protein: CASSLDWASPQYF.

This clonotype has only a few counts. The rearrangement uses TRBV10-3 and TRBJ1-2; D not certain. From germline, CDR1 is ENHRY and CDR2 SYGVKD. The length of the CDR3 is 14 residues. The V end was cut by 0 bases, the J end by 4 bases, with 9 bases between. For the CDR3, the DNA is TGTGCCATCAGTGAGTCAGGTCGAGTCTATGGCTACACCTTC. Protein: CAISESGRVYGYTF.

This clonotype has more than one count but fewer than ten. The CDR3 sequence is CATSEYGQARGAFF. The CDR3 nucleotides are TGTGCCACCAGTGAATACGGACAGGCCCGGGGAGCTTTCTTT. The V call is TRBV24-1, the J call TRBJ1-1; TRBD1 aligns across 7 bases. V gave up 4 bases and J gave up 10 bases; unmatched junction bases: 11. CDR1 is KGHDR and CDR2 is SFDVKD in the germline V gene. This CDR3 region has 14 residues.

The gene calls are TRBV14 and TRBJ1-6; D is perhaps TRBD1 (6 bases). The CDR3 has 13 amino acids. Germline V gene lookup returns CDR1 SGHDN and CDR2 FVKESK. Trimming pared 6 bases from V and 7 bases from J, leaving 10 bases between. In nucleotides, the CDR3 is TGTGCCAGCAGTCTGACAGGAAATTCACCCCTCCACTTT. Protein product: CASSLTGNSPLHF.

This clonotype has more than one count but fewer than ten. The CDR3 coding sequence is TGTGCCAGCAGCTTCTCGCTCCAGAACACTGAAGCTTTCTTT. Its protein is CASSFSLQNTEAFF. The V call is TRBV7-3, the J call TRBJ1-1; no clear D. Germline V gene data show CDR1 as SGHTA and CDR2 as FQGTGA. V lost 3 bases to trimming and J lost 1 base, with 9 bases between them. The CDR3 runs 14 residues.

V gene TRBV20-1 combines with J gene TRBJ2-5; D is unclear. Germline lookup yields CDR1 DFQATT and CDR2 SNEGSKA (reference sequence). The CDR3 covers 12 residues. The V end lost 2 bases, the J end lost 1 base, and 5 bases lay between the germline ends. The CDR3 loop reads CSARIGQETQYF. The CDR3 DNA sequence: TGCAGTGCTAGAATAGGCCAAGAGACCCAGTACTTC.

The rearrangement uses TRBV30 and TRBJ2-5, with D unresolved. Germline CDR1 is GTSNPN and CDR2 is SVGIG (reference sequence). This CDR3 comprises 11 residues. V gave up 2 bases and J gave up 2 bases, with 3 bases separating them. The CDR3 nucleotides read TGTGCCTGGAGTCCTCAAGAGACCCAGTACTTC. It specifies CAWSPQETQYF.

The V gene is TRBV6-5, the J gene TRBJ1-1; D might be TRBD1 (5 bases). The V gene lost 4 bases and the J gene lost 0 bases, with 15 bases spanning the gap. Germline lookup yields CDR1 MNHEY and CDR2 SVGAGI. CDR3 length: 16 amino acids. The CDR3 sequence is CASSWGGGAMNTEAFF. The CDR3 DNA follows: TGTGCCAGCAGTTGGGGGGGAGGGGCGATGAACACTGAAGCTTTCTTT.

This clonotype turned up a few times. This chain connects TRBV19 to TRBJ2-7, with 11 bases that match TRBD2. CDR1 and CDR2 from the germline V gene are LNHDA and SQIVND (reference sequence). The junction had 9 bases not matched to a gene; V was cut back by 1 base and J by 7 bases. The CDR3 contains 16 residues. In DNA form, the CDR3 reads TGTGCCAGTAGTATAGGGGGGACTAGCGGATTGGAGGAGCAGTACTTC. The encoded protein is CASSIGGTSGLEEQYF.

This clonotype has more than one count but fewer than ten. The chain has TRBV6-1 and TRBJ2-7; no firm D call. The CDR3 is 11 residues long. Germline CDR1 and CDR2: MNHNS and SASEGT. CDR3 coding DNA: TGTGCCAGCAGTGAAGGGCTACGAGCAGTAGTC. It encodes CASSEGLRAVV.

The chain employs TRBV11-3 and TRBJ2-7; 10 positions match TRBD2. The CDR3 has 14 residues. Trimming cost V 5 bases and J 5 bases; bases outside gene matches: 6. In germline, CDR1 is SGHNT, CDR2 YENEEA. Here the CDR3 DNA reads TGTGCCAGCAGCAATAGCGGGAGGTTGCACGAGCAGTACTTC. Encoded protein: CASSNSGRLHEQYF.

This chain joins TRBV20-1 and TRBJ1-2; 8 bases line up with TRBD1. This CDR3 comprises 13 residues. The germline V gene encodes CDR1 DFQATT and CDR2 SNEGSKA (reference sequence). V dropped 5 bases and J dropped 4; count of bases not matched to a gene: 6. CDR3 in DNA: TGCAGTGCTCGCAATACAGGGGGCTATGGCTACACCTTC. As protein: CSARNTGGYGYTF.

The V gene is TRBV19, the J gene TRBJ2-3; 7 bases are shared with TRBD1. Germline V gene lookup returns CDR1 LNHDA and CDR2 SQIVND (reference sequence). With 6 bases clipped from V and 2 bases from J, the junction kept 5 bases outside the gene matches. There are 14 residues in the CDR3. This CDR3 is CASSQTGTTDTQYF. CDR3 sequence (DNA): TGTGCCAGTAGCCAGACAGGGACCACAGATACGCAGTATTTT.